This TCR beta chain is from a study of cytomegalovirus exposure and HLA in healthy donors. Each donor was healthy, and each was a bone marrow donor. This CDR3 comprises 15 residues. Germline loops: CDR1 SGHAT, CDR2 FQNNGV. The trim removed 2 bases at V and 7 bases at J, leaving 6 bases unmatched. The PCR ran on 60 Vbeta and 13 Jbeta primers. Profiling relied on immunoSEQ multiplex PCR, and the TCRdb table lists in-frame clones only, not all of them. The table shows 100,000 to 150,000 clones, with more than 65% occurring only once. Points from the study as a whole: An analysis done earlier found most TCR beta V segments productive about 87% or about 30% of the time.

As regards this clone: Its antigen is undetermined.

The chain couples TRBV11-2 to TRBJ1-2, with 11 bases identical to TRBD1. This sequence originates from a man younger than 35 in good health and CMV-seropositive. Sample: PBMCs. The CDR3 sequence is CASSLTRTGGIGYTF. CDR3 DNA: TGTGCCAGCAGCTTAACGCGGACAGGGGGCATTGGCTACACCTTC.